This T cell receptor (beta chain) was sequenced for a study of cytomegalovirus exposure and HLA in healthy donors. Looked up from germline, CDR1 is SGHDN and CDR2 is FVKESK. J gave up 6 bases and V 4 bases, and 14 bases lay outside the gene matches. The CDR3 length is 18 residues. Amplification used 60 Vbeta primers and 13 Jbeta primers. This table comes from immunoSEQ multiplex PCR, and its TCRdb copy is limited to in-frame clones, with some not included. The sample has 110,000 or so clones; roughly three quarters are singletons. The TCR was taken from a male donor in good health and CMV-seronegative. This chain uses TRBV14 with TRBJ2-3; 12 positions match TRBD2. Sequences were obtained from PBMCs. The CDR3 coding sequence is TGTGCCAGCAGCCCGCACTTACTAGCGGGAGGCGGGGCGGATACGCAGTATTTT. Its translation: CASSPHLLAGGGADTQYF.